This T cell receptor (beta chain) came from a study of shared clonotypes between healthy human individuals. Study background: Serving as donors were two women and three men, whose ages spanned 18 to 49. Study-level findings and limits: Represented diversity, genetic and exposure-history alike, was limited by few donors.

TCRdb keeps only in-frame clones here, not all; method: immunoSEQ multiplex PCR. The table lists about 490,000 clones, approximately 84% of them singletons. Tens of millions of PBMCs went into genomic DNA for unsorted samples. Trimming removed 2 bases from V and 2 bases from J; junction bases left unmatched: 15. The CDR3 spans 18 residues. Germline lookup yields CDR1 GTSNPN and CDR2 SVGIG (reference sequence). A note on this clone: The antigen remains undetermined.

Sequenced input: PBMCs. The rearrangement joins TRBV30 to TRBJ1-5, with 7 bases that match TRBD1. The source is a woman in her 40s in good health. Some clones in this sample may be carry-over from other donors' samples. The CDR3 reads CAWSIRDRVLFGNQPQHF. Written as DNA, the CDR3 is TGTGCCTGGAGTATTCGTGACAGGGTTCTTTTCGGCAATCAGCCCCAGCATTTT. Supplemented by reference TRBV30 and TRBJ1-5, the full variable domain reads SQTIHQWPATLVQPVGSPLSLECTVEGTSNPNLYWYRQAAGRGLQLLFYSVGIGQISSEVPQNLSASRPQDRQFILSSKKLLLSDSGFYLCAWSIRDRVLFGNQPQHFGDGTRLSIL.